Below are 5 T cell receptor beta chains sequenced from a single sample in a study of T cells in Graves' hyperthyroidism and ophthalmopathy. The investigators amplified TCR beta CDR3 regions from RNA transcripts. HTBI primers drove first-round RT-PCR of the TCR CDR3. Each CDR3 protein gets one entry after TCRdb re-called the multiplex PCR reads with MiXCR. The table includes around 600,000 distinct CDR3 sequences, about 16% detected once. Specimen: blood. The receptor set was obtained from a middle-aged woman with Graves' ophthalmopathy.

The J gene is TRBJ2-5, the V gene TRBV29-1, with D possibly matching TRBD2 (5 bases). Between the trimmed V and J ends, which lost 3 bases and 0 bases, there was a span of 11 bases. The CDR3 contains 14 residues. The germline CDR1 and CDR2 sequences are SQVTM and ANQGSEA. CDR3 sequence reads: CSVELLSDQETQYF. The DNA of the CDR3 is TGCAGCGTTGAGCTACTTAGCGACCAAGAGACCCAGTACTTC.

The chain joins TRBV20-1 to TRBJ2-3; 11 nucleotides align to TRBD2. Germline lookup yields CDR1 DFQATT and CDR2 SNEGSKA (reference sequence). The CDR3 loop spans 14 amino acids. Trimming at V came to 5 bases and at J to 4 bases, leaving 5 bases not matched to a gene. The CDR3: CSAASGGHADTQYF. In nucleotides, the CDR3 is TGCAGTGCTGCTAGCGGGGGGCACGCAGATACGCAGTATTTT.

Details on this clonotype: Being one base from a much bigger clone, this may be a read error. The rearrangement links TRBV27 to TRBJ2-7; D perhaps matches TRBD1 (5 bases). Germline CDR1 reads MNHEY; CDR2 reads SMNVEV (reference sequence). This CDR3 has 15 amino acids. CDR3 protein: CASSLSGRAGYEQHF. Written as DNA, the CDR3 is TGTGCCAGCAGTTTATCAGGCAGGGCAGGGTACGAGCAGCACTTC.

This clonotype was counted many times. The CDR3, as DNA: TGTGCCAGCAGTTACTCTAAGACCGTTGGGGAGACCCAGTACTTC. Residues: CASSYSKTVGETQYF. The gene calls are TRBV6-6 and TRBJ2-5, with D unclear. This CDR3 is built from 15 residues. Per germline, CDR1 MNHNY and CDR2 SVGAGI (reference sequence). V lost 0 bases and J 5 bases, leaving 13 bases between the germline ends.

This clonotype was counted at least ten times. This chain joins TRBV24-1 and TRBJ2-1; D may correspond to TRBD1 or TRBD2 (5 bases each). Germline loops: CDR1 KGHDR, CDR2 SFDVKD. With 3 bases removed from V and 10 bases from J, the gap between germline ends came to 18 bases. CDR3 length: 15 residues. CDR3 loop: CATSDTGPPGREQFF. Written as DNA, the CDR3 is TGTGCCACCAGTGATACGGGACCCCCCGGCAGAGAGCAGTTCTTC.